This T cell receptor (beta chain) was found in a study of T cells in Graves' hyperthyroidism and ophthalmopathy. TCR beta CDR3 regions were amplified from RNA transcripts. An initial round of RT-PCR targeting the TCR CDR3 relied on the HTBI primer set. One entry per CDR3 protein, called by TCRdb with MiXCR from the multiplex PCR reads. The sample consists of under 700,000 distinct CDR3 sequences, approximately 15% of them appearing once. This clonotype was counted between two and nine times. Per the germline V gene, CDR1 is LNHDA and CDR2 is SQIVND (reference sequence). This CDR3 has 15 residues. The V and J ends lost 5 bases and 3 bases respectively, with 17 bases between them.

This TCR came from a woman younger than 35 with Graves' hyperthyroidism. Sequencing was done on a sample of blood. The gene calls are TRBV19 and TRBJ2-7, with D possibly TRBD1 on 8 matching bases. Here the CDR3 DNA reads TGTGCCAGTAGTCGGGGGGCCAGGGGGCTCTACGAGCAGTACTTC. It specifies CASSRGARGLYEQYF.